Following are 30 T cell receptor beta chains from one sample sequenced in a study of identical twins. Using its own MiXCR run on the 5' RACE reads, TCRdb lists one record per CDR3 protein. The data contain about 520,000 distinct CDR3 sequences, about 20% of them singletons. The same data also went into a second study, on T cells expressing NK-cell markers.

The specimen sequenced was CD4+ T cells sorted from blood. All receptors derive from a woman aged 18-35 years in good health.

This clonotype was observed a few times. The CDR3 DNA is TGTGCTAGTGGTTTCGGCGGGCCCATCACTGAAGCTTTCTTT. Amino acid sequence: CASGFGGPITEAFF. The rearrangement uses TRBV12-5 and TRBJ1-1, with D unclear. V lost 3 bases and J lost 4, with 12 bases in between. Per the germline V gene, CDR1 is LGHNT and CDR2 is FRNRAP. This CDR3 has 14 amino acids.

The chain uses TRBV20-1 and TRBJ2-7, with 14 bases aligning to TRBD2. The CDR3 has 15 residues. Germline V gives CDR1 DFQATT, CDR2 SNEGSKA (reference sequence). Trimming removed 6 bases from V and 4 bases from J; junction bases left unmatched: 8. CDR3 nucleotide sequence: TGCAGTGCGCGGCCGGGACTAGCGGGAGTGTACGAGCAGTACTTC. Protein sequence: CSARPGLAGVYEQYF.

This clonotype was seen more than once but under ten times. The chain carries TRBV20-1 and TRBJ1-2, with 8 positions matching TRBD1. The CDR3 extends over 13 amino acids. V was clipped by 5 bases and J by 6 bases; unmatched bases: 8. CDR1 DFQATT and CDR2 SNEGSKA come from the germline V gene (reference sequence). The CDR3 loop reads CSAFRTGMDGYTF. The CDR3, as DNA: TGCAGTGCTTTTCGGACAGGGATGGATGGCTACACCTTC.

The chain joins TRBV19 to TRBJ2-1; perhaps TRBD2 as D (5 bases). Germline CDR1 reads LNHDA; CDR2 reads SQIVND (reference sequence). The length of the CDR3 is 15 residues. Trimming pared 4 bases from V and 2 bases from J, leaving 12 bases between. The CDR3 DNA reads TGTGCCAGTAGTACCGGGCGGGCCGCCTACAATGAGCAGTTCTTC. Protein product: CASSTGRAAYNEQFF.

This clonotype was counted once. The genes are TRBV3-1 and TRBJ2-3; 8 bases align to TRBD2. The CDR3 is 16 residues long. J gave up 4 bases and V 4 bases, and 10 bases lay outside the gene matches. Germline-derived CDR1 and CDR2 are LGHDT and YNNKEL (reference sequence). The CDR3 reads CASSPALAGKSDTQYF. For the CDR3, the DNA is TGTGCCAGCAGCCCAGCATTAGCGGGGAAATCAGATACGCAGTATTTT.

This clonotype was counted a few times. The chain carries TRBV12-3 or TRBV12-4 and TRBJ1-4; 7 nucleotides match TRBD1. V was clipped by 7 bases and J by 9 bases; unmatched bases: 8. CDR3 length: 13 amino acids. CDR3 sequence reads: CASTLRDRQKLFF. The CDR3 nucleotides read TGTGCCAGCACCCTAAGGGACAGACAAAAACTGTTTTTT.

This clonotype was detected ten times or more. CDR3 DNA sequence: TGTGCCAGCAGTCCAGGGTTGGGAAGACCCGGGGAGCTGTTTTTT. This gives the protein CASSPGLGRPGELFF. The V call is TRBV12-3 or TRBV12-4, the J call TRBJ2-2, with D maybe TRBD1 (5 bases). Trimming removed 5 bases from V and 6 bases from J, with 16 bases in between. This CDR3 region has 15 residues.

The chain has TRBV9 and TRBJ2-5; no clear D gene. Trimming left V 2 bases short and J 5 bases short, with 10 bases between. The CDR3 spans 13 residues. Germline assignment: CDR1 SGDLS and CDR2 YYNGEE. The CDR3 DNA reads TGTGCCAGCAGCGTGTGGGGTAGGGAGACCCAGTACTTC. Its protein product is CASSVWGRETQYF.

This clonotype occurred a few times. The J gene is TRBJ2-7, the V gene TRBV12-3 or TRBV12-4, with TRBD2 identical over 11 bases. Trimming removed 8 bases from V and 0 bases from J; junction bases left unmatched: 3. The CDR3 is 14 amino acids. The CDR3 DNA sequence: TGTGCCAGCGGGCTAGCGGGAGGCTCCTACGAGCAGTACTTC. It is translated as CASGLAGGSYEQYF.

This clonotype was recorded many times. DNA of the CDR3: TGTGCCAGCAGCCTGCGTCTGGTGAACACTGAAGCTTTCTTT. Translating it yields CASSLRLVNTEAFF. The chain couples TRBV5-5 to TRBJ1-1; D is unresolved. Germline-derived CDR1 and CDR2 are SGHKS and YYEKEE (reference sequence). The length of the CDR3 is 14 residues. The V gene lost 4 bases and the J gene lost 0 bases, with 10 bases spanning the gap.

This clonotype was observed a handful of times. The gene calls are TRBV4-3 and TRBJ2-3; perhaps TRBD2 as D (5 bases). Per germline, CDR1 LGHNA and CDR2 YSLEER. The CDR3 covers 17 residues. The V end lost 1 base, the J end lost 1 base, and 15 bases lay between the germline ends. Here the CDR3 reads CASSQARGSIRTDTQYF. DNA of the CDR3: TGCGCCAGCAGCCAAGCTCGTGGGAGTATACGCACAGATACGCAGTATTTT.

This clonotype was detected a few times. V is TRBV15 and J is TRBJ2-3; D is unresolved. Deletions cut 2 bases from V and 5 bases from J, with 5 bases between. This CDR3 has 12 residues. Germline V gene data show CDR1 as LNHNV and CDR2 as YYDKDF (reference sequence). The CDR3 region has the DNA TGTGCCACCAGCAGACCCCTAGATACGCAGTATTTT. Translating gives CATSRPLDTQYF.

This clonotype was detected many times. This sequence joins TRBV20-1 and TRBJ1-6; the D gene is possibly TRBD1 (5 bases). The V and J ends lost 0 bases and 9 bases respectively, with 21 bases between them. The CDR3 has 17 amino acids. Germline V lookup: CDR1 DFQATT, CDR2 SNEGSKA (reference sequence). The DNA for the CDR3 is TGCAGTGCTAGAGAGCTAGGAACGGGGGGTTGGATTTCACCCCTCCACTTT. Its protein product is CSARELGTGGWISPLHF.

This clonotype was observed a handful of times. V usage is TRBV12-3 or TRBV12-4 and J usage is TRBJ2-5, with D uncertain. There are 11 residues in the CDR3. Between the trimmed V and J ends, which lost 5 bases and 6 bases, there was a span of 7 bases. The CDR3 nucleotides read TGTGCCAGCAGTCCCCAGAAGACCCAGTACTTC. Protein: CASSPQKTQYF.

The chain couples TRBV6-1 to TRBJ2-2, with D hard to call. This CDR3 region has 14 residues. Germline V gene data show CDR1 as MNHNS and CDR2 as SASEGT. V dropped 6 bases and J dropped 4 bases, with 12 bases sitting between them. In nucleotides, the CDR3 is TGTGCCAGCAGAAGAGCTTCAGGCACCGGGGAGCTGTTTTTT. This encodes CASRRASGTGELFF.

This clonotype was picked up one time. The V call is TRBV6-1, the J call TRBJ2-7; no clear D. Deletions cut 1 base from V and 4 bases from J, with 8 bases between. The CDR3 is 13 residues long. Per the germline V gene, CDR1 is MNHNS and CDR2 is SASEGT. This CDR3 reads CASSEGQPYEQYF. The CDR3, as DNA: TGTGCCAGCAGTGAAGGACAACCGTACGAGCAGTACTTC.

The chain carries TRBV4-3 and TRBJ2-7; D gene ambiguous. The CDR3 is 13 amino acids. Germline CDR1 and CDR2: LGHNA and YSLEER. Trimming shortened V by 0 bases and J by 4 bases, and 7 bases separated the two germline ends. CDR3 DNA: TGCGCCAGCAGCCAAGATCCCAGATACGAGCAGTACTTC. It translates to CASSQDPRYEQYF.

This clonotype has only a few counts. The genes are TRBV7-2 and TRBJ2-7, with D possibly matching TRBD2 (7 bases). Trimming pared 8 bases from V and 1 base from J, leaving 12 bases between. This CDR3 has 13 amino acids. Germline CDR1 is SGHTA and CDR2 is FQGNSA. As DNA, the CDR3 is TGTGCCAGCCGGAGGGGGGGGTCCTACGAGCAGTACTTC. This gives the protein CASRRGGSYEQYF.

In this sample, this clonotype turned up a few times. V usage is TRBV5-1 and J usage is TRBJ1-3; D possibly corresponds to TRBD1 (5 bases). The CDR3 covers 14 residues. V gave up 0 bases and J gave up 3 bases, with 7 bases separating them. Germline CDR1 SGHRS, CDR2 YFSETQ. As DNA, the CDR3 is TGCGCCAGCAGCTTGGGACAGTTTGGAAACACCATATATTTT. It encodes CASSLGQFGNTIYF.

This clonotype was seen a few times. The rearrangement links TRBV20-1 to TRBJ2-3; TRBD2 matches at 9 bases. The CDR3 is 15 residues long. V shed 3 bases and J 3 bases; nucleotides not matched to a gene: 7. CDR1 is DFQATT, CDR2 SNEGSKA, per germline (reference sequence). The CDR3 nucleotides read TGCAGTGCTAGCGCTAGCGGGACGGGGACAGATACGCAGTATTTT. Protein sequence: CSASASGTGTDTQYF.

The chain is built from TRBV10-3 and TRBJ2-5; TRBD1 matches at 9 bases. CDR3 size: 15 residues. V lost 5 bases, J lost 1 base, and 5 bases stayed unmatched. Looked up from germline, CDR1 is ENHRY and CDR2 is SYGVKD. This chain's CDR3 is CAISRTGASQETQYF. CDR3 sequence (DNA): TGTGCCATCAGTCGGACAGGGGCCTCCCAAGAGACCCAGTACTTC.

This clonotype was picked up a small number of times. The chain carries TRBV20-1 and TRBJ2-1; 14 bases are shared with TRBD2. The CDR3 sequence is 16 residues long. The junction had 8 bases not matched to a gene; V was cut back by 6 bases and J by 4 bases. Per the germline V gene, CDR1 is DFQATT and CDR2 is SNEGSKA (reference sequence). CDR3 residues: CSAPGTSGGHYNEQFF. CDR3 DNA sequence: TGCAGTGCACCCGGGACTAGCGGGGGCCATTACAATGAGCAGTTCTTC.

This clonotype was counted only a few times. Written as DNA, the CDR3 is TGCAGTGCTAGAGATTCAGCCCGATCCACCCACAATGAGCAGTTCTTC. This codes for CSARDSARSTHNEQFF. The gene calls are TRBV20-1 and TRBJ2-1; D remains ambiguous. The CDR3 consists of 16 residues. With 0 bases removed from V and 5 bases from J, the gap between germline ends came to 17 bases. Germline V gene sequence: CDR1 DFQATT, CDR2 SNEGSKA (reference sequence).

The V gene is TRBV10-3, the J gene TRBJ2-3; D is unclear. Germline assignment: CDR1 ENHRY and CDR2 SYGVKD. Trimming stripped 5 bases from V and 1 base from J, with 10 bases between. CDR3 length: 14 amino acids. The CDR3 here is CAISQTAGTDTQYF. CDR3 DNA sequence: TGTGCCATCAGTCAAACCGCCGGCACAGATACGCAGTATTTT.

The CDR3 DNA reads as TGCGCCAGCAGCCTGACAGGGGGAAAAACCTACGAGCAGTACTTC. Residues: CASSLTGGKTYEQYF. The chain carries TRBV5-1 and TRBJ2-7; 9 nucleotides line up with TRBD1. The CDR3 is 15 amino acids. The germline gives CDR1 SGHRS, CDR2 YFSETQ. With V trimmed by 4 bases and J by 2 bases, 7 bases remained unmatched.

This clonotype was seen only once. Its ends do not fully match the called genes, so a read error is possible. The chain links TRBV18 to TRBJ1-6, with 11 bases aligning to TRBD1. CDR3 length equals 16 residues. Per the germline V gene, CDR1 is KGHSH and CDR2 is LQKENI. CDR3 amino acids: CARSLRTGGFNSPLHF. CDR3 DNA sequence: TGTGCCAGATCACTTAGGACAGGGGGCTTCAATTCACCCCTCCACTTT.

The CDR3 is CASSPRRGEETQYF. The CDR3, as DNA: TGTGCCAGCAGCCCCAGGAGGGGGGAAGAGACCCAGTACTTC. The gene calls are TRBV5-4 and TRBJ2-5; either TRBD1 or TRBD2 may fit D (6 bases each). V shed 4 bases and J shed 3 bases, with 13 bases lying between them. The CDR3 runs 14 residues. Germline CDR1 reads SGHNT; CDR2 reads YYREEE (reference sequence).

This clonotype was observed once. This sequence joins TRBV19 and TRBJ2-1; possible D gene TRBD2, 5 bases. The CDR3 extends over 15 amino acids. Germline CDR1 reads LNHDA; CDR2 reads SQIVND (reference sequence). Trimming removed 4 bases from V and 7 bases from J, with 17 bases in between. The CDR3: CASSRGFRRWNEQFF. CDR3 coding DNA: TGTGCCAGTAGTAGAGGGTTCCGTAGATGGAATGAGCAGTTCTTC.

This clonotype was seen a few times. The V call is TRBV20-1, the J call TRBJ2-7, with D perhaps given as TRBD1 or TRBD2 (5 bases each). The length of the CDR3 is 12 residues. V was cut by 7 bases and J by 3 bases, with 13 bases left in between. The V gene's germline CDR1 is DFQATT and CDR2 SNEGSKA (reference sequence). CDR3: CSVLVGDYEQYF. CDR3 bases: TGCAGTGTCCTAGTGGGGGACTACGAGCAGTACTTC.

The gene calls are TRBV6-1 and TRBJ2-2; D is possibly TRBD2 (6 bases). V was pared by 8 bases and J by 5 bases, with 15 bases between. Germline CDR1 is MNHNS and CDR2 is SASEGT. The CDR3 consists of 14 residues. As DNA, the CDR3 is TGTGCCAGCTCCCGGGGAAGCGGGACCGGGGAGCTGTTTTTT. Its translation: CASSRGSGTGELFF.